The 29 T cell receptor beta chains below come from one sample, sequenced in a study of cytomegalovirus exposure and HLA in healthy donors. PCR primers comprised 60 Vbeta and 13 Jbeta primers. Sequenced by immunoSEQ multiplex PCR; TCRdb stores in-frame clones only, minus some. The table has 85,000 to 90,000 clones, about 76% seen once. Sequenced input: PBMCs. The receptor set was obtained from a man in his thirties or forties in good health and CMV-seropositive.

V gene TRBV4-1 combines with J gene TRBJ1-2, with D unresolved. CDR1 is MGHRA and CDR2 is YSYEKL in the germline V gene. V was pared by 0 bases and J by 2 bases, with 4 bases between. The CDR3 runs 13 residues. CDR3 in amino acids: CASSQDRNYGYTF. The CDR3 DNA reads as TGCGCCAGCAGCCAAGACCGGAACTATGGCTACACCTTC.

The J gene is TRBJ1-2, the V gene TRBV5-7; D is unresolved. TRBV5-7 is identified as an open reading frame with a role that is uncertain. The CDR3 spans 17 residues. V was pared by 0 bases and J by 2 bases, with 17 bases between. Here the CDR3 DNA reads TGTGCCAGCAGCTTGGCTGGGGTAGGTGGAGGGAACTATGGCTACACCTTC. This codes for CASSLAGVGGGNYGYTF.

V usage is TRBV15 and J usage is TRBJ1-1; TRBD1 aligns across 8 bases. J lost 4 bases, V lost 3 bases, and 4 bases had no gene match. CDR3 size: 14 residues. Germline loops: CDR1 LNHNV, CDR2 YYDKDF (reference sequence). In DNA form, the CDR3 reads TGTGCCACCAGCAGTGGTACAGGGGGCACTGAAGCTTTCTTT. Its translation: CATSSGTGGTEAFF.

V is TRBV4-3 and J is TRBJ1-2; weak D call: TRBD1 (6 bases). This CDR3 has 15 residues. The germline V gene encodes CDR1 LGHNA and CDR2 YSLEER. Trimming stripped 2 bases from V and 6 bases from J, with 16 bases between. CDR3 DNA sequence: TGCGCCAGCAGCCAACGGGCCCAGGGGCACCATGGCTACACCTTC. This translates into CASSQRAQGHHGYTF.

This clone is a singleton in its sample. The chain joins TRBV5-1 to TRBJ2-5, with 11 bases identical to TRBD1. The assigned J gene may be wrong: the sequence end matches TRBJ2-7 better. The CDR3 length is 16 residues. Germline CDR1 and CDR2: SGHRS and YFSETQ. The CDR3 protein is CASSLSPGQGAYEQYF. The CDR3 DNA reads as TGCGCCAGCAGCTTGTCCCCGGGACAGGGGGCCTACGAGCAGTACTTC.

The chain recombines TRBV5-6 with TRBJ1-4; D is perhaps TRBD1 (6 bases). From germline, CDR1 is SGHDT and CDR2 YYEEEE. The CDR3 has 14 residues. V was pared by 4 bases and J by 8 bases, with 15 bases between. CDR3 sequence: CASSHGTRDEKLFF. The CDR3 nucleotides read TGTGCCAGCAGCCACGGGACAAGGGACGAAAAACTGTTTTTT.

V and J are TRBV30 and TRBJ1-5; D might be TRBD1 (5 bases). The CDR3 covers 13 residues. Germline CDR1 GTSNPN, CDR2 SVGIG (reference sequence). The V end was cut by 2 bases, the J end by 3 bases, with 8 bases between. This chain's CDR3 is CAWSRGPNQPQHF. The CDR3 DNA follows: TGTGCCTGGAGTAGGGGCCCCAATCAGCCCCAGCATTTT.

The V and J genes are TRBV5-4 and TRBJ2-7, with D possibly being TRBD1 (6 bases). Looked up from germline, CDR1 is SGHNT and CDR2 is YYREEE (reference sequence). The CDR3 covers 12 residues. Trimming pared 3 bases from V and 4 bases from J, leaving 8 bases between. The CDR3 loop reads CASSSDSYEQYF. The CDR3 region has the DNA TGTGCCAGCAGCTCGGACAGTTACGAGCAGTACTTC. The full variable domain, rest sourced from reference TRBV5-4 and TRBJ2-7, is ETGVTQSPTHLIKTRGQQVTLRCSSQSGHNTVSWYQQALGQGPQFIFQYYREEENGRGNFPPRFSGLQFPNYSSELNVNALELDDSALYLCASSSDSYEQYFGPGTRLTVT.

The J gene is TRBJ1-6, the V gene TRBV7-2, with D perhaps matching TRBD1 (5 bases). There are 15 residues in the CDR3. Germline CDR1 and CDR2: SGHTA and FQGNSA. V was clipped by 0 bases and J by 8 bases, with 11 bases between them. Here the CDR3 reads CASSLAVGGYSPLHF. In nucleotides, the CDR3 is TGTGCCAGCAGCTTAGCGGTCGGGGGTTATTCACCCCTCCACTTT.

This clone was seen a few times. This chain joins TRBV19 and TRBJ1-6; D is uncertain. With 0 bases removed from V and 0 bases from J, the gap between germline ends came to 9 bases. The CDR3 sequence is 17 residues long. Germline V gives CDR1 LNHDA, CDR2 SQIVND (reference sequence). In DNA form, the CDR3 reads TGTGCCAGTAGTATAGAATTGGGGAGCTCCTATAATTCACCCCTCCACTTT. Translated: CASSIELGSSYNSPLHF.

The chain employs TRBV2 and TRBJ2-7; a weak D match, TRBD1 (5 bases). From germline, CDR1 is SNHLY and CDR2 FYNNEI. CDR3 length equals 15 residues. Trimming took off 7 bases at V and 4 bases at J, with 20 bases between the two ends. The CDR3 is CASIRGRGSEYEQYF. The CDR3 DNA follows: TGTGCCAGCATTAGGGGAAGGGGATCCGAATACGAGCAGTACTTC.

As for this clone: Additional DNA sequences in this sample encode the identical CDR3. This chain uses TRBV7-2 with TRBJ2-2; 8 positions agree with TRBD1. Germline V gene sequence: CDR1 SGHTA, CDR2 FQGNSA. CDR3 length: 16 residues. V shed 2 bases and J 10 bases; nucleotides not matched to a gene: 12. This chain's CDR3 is CASSLPYRTGNVELFF. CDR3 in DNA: TGTGCCAGCAGCTTACCATACCGGACAGGGAATGTGGAGCTGTTTTTT.

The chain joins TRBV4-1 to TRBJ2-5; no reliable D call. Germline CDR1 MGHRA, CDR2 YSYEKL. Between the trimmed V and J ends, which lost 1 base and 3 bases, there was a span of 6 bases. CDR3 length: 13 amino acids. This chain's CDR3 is CASSQALEETQYF. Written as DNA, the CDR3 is TGCGCCAGCAGCCAAGCCTTAGAAGAGACCCAGTACTTC.

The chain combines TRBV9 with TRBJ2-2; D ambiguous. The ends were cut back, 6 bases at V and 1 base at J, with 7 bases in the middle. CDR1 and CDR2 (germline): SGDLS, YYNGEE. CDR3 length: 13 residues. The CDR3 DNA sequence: TGTGCCAGCACCAGGCGGAACACCGGGGAGCTGTTTTTT. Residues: CASTRRNTGELFF.

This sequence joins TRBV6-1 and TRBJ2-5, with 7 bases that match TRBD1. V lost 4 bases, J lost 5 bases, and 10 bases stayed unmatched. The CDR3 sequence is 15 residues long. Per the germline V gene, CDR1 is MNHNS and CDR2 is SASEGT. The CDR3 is CASSGDRASSETQYF. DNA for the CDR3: TGTGCCAGCAGTGGAGACAGGGCCTCGAGCGAGACCCAGTACTTC.

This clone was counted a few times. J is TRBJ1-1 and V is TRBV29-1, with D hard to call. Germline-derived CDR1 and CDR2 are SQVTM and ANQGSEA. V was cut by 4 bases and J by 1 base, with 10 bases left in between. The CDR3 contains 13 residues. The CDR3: CSVAHIQNTEAFF. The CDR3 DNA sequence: TGCAGCGTTGCCCACATCCAGAACACTGAAGCTTTCTTT.

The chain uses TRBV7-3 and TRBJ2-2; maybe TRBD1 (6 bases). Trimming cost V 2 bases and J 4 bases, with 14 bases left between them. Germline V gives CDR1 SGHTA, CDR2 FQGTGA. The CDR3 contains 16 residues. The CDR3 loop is CASSLQGQRLTGELFF. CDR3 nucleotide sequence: TGTGCCAGCAGCTTACAGGGGCAGCGGCTCACCGGGGAGCTGTTTTTT.

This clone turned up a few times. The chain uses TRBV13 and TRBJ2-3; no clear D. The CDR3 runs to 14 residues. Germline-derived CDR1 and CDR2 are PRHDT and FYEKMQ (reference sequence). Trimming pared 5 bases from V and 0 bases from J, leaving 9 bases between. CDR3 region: CASSPEASTDTQYF. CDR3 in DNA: TGTGCCAGCAGCCCCGAAGCGAGCACAGATACGCAGTATTTT.

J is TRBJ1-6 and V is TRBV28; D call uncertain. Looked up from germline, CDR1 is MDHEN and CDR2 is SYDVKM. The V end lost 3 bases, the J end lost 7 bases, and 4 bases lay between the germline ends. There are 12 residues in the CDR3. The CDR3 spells CASSLRNSPLHF. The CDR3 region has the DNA TGTGCCAGCAGTTTGAGGAATTCACCCCTCCACTTT.

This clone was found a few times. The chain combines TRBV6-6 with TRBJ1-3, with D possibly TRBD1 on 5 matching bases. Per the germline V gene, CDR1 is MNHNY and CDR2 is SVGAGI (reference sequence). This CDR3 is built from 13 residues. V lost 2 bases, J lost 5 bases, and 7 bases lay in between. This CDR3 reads CASSYPGRNTIYF. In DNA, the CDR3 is TGTGCCAGCAGTTACCCAGGGAGAAACACCATATATTTT.

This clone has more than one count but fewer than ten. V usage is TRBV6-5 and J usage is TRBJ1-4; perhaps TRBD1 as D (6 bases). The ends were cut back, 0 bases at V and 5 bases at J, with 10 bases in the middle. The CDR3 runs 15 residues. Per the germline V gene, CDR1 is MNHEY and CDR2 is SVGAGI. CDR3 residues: CASSYSRGGNEKLFF. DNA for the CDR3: TGTGCCAGCAGTTACTCGAGGGGGGGGAATGAAAAACTGTTTTTT.

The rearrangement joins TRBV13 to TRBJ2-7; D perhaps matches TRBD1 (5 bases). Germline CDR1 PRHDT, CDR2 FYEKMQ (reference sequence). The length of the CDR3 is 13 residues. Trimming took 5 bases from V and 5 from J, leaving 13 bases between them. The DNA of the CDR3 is TGTGCCAGCAGCCCAGGGTGGGGTCACGAGCAGTACTTC. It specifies CASSPGWGHEQYF. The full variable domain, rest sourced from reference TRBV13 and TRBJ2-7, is AAGVIQSPRHLIKEKRETATLKCYPIPRHDTVYWYQQGPGQDPQFLISFYEKMQSDKGSIPDRFSAQQFSDYHSELNMSSLELGDSALYFCASSPGWGHEQYFGPGTRLTVT.

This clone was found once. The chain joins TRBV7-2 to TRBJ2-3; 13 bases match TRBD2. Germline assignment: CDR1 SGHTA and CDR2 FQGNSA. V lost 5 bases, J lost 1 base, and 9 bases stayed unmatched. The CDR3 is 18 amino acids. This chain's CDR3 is CASSPRTSGGPRTDTQYF. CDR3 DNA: TGTGCCAGCAGCCCAAGGACTAGCGGGGGCCCTCGCACAGATACGCAGTATTTT.

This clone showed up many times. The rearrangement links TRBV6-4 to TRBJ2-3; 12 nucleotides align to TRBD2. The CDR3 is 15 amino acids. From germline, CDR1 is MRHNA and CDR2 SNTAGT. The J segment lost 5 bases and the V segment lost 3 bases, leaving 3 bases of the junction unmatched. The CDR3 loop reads CASSETSGGGDTQYF. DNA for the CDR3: TGTGCCAGCAGTGAGACTAGCGGGGGAGGAGATACGCAGTATTTT.

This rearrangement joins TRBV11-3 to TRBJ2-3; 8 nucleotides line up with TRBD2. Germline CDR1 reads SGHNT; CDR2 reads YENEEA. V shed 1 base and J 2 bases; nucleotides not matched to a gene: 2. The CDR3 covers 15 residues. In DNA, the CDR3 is TGTGCCAGCAGCTTAGCGGGGGGGTACACAGATACGCAGTATTTT. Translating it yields CASSLAGGYTDTQYF.

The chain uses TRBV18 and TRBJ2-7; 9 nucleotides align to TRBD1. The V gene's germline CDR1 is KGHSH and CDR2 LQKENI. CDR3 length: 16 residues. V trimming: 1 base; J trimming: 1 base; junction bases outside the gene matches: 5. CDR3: CASSPQAGTGSYEQYF. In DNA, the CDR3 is TGTGCCAGCTCACCACAAGCCGGGACAGGGTCCTACGAGCAGTACTTC.

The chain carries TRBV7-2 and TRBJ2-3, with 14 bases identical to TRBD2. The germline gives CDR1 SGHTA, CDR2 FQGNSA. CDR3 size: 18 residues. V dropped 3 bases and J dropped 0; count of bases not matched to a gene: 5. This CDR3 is CASSFGLAGGLSTDTQYF. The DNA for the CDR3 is TGTGCCAGCAGCTTTGGACTAGCGGGGGGCCTTAGCACAGATACGCAGTATTTT.

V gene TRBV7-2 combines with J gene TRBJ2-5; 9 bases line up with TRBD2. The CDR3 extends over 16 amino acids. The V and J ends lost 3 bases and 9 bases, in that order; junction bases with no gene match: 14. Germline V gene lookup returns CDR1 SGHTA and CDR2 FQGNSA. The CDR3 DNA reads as TGTGCCAGCAGCTTGAAGGCGGGGGGGCCGTTGACGGCCCAGTACTTC. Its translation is CASSLKAGGPLTAQYF.

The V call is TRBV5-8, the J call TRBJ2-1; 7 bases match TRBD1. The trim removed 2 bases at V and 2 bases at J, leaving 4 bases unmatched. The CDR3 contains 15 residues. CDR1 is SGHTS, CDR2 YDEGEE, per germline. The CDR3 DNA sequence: TGTGCCAGCAGCTTTTCCGGGACAGCCTACAATGAGCAGTTCTTC. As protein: CASSFSGTAYNEQFF.